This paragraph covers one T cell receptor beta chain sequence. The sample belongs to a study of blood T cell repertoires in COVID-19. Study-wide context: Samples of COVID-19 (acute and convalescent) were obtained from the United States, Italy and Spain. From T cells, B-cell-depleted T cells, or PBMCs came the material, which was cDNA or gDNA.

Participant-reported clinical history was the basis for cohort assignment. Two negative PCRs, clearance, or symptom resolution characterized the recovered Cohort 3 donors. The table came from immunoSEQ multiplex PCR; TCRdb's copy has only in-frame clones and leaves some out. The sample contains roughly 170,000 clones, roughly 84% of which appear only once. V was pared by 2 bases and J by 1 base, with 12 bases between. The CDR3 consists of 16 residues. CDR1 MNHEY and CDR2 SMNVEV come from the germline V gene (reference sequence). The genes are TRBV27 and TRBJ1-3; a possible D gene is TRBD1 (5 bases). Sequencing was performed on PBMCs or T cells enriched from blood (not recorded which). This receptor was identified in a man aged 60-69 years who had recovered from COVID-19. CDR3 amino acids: CASSLGAPWSGNTIYF. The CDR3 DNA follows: TGTGCCAGCAGTTTAGGGGCCCCCTGGTCTGGAAACACCATATATTTT.